The clone carrying this T cell receptor beta chain was observed a few times. What it binds is not known. Primers included in the PCR were 60 Vbeta and 13 Jbeta primers. Sequencing was performed with immunoSEQ multiplex PCR; in TCRdb, only in-frame clones are kept and a portion is missing. Of approximately 120,000 clones listed, 69% are singletons. The sample comes from a study of cytomegalovirus exposure and HLA in healthy donors. Study details: Within an early data release were roughly 83 million unique TCRs drawn from HLA-typed donors.

Trimming cost V 3 bases and J 1 base, with 22 bases left between them. CDR3 length equals 19 residues. Germline loops: CDR1 LNHDA, CDR2 SQIVND (reference sequence). The study's findings and limits: The authors later linked a missense DCLRE1C variant to TCR beta V- and J-gene trimming. Per a prior analysis, the majority of TCR beta V segments were productive roughly 87% or roughly 30% of the time.

Sequencing was carried out using PBMCs. This chain links TRBV19 with TRBJ1-5, with D tentatively TRBD1 (6 bases). This TCR came from a woman in her 70s in good health and CMV-seropositive. CDR3 nucleotides: TGTGCCAGTAGTATGGGTGTGGACAGCCTATATTTAAGCAATCAGCCCCAGCATTTT. Translating it yields CASSMGVDSLYLSNQPQHF.